This TCR beta chain was documented in a study of cytomegalovirus exposure and HLA in healthy donors. General observations from the study: The study flagged around 160 TCR beta chains as cytomegalovirus-associated. The classifier reportedly diagnosed cytomegalovirus status with high sensitivity and specificity. Rarity marked most TCR sequences, yet some public TCRs occurred in many donors.

This CDR3 region has 18 residues. Per the germline V gene, CDR1 is MNHNS and CDR2 is SASEGT. Trimming pared 4 bases from V and 5 bases from J, leaving 23 bases between. Note on this clone: As yet, its antigen is unknown.

The PCR ran on 60 Vbeta and 13 Jbeta primers. TCRdb's table, derived via immunoSEQ multiplex PCR, lists solely in-frame clones and lacks some. The sample contains about 170,000 clones, nearly 80% of which appear only once. The origin of this receptor is a woman aged 45-65 years in good health and CMV-seropositive. The chain is built from TRBV6-1 and TRBJ2-2; TRBD2 is a possible D gene (6 bases). The material sequenced was PBMCs. The CDR3 region is CASSVLFGSSGRTGELFF. CDR3 coding DNA: TGTGCCAGCAGTGTGTTGTTCGGGAGTAGCGGTAGAACCGGGGAGCTGTTTTTT.